The T cell receptor (beta chain) under discussion was sequenced for a study of blood T cell repertoires in COVID-19. Study as a whole: Donors in the United States, Italy and Spain gave samples during acute or convalescent COVID-19. T cells, B-cell-depleted T cells, or PBMCs supplied cDNA or gDNA.

Two consecutive negative NP/OP PCR tests, clearance, or resolved symptoms defined Cohort 3 recovery. This clone has a single count. Authors' analysis steps: Scientists estimated how many nucleated cells there were by amplifying reference gene primers. Clones were read by immunoSEQ multiplex PCR, and TCRdb kept only the in-frame ones, dropping some. V, J and clone size are those of that table, while D and trimming were read from the DNA. The data show a few hundred thousand clones, with more than 75% seen just once and over 9.5% held by the top ten. This receptor was obtained from a woman aged 18-30 years who had recovered from COVID-19. Sequencing used PBMCs or T cells enriched from blood (not recorded which).

The CDR3 here is CASSQEPHSPMNPPLHF. CDR3 nucleotide sequence: TGTGCCAGCAGCCAAGAGCCTCACTCTCCCATGAATCCACCCCTCCACTTT. The chain uses TRBV14 and TRBJ1-6; D uncertain. The CDR3 loop spans 17 amino acids. Germline CDR1 and CDR2: SGHDN and FVKESK. V was trimmed by 0 bases and J by 11 bases, leaving 20 bases between them.